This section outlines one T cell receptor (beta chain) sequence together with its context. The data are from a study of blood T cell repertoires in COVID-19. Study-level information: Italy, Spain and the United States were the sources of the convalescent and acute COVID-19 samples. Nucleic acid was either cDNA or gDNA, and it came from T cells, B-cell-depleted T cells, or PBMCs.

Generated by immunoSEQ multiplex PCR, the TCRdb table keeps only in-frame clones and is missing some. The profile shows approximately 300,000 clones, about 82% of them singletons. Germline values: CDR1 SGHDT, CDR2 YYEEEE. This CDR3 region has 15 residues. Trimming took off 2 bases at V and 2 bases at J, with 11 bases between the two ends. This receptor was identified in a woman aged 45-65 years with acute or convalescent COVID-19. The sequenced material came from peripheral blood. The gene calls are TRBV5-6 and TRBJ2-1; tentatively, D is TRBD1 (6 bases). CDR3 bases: TGTGCCAGCAGCTTAATAGACAGGACCTACAATGAGCAGTTCTTC. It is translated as CASSLIDRTYNEQFF.